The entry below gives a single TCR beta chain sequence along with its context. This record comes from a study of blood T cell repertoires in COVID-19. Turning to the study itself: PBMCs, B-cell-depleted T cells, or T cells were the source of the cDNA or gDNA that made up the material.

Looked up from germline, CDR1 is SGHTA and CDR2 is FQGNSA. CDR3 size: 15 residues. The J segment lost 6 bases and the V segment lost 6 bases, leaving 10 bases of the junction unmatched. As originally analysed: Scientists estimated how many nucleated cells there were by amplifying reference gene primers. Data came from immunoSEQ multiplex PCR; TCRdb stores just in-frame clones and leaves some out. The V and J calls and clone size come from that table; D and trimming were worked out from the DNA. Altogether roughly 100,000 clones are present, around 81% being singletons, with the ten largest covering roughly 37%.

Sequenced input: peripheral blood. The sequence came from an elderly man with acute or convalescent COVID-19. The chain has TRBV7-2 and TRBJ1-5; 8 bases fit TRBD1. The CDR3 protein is CASSPTTGVSQPQHF. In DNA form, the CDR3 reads TGTGCCAGCAGTCCCACGACAGGGGTCTCTCAGCCCCAGCATTTT.